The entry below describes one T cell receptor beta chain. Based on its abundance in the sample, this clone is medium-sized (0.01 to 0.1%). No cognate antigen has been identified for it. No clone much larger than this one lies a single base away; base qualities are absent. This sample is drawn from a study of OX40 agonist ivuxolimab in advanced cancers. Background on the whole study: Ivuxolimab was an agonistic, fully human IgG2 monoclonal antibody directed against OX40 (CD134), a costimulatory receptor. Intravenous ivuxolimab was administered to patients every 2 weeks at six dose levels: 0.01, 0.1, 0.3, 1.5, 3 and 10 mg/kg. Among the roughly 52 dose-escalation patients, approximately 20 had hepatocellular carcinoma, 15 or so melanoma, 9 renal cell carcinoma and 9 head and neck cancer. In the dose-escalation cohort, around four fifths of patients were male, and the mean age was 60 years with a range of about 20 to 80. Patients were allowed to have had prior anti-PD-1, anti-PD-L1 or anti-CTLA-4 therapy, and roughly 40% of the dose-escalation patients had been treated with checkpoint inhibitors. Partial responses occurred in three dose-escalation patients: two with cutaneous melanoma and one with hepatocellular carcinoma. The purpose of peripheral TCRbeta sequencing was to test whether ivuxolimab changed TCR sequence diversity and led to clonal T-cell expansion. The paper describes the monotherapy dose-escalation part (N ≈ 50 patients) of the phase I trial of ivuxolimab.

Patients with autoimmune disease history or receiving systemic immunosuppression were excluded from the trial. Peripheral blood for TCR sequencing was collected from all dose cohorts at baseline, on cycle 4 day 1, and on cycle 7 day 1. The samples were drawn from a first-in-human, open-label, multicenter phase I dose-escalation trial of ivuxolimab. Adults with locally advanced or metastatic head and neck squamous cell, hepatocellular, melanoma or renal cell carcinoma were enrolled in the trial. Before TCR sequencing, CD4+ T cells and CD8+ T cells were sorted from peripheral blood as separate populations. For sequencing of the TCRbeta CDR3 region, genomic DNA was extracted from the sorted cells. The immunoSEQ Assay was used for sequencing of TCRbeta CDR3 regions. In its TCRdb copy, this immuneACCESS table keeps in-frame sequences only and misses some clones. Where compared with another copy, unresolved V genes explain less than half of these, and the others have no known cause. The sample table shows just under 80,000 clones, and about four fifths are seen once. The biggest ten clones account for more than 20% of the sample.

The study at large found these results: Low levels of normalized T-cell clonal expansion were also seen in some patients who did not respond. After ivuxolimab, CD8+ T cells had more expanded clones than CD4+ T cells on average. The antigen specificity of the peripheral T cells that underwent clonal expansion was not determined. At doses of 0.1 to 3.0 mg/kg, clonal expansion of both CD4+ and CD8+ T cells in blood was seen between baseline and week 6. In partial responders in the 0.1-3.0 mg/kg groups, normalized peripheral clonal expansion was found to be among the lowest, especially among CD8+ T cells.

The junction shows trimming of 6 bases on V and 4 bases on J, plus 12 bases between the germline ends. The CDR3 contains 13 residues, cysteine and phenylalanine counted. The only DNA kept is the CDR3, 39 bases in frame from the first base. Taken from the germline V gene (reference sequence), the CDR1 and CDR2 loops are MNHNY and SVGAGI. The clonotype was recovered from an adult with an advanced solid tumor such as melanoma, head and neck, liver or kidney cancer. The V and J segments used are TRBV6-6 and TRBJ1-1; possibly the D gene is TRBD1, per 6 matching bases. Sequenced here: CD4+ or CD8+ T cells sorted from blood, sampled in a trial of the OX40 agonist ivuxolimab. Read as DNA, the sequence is TGTGCCAGCAGCCACACAGGGACCACTGAAGCTTTCTTT. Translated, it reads CASSHTGTTEAFF.